The 24 T cell receptor beta chains given below trace back to one sample, sequenced in a study of blood T cells in healthy people across ages. The authors ran a second PCR of roughly 6 to 11 cycles using a sample-barcoded 5' primer and a J-beta primer mix. One entry per CDR3 protein, called by TCRdb with MiXCR from the 5' RACE reads. Of some 900,000 distinct CDR3 sequences in the sample, 45% to 50% were seen once. The source material was blood. These TCRs come from a young man in good health.

The gene calls are TRBV27 and TRBJ1-2; D is uncertain. V was shortened by 6 bases and J by 8 bases, with 13 bases between the two germline ends. The CDR3 is made up of 12 amino acids. The V gene's germline CDR1 is MNHEY and CDR2 SMNVEV (reference sequence). In DNA, the CDR3 is TGTGCCAGCAGAGGCTATTATGGAGGCTACACCTTC. Its protein is CASRGYYGGYTF.

As regards this clonotype: The junction departs from germline at one end; a sequencing error may be responsible. The gene calls are TRBV12-3 or TRBV12-4 and TRBJ1-5; D gene unclear. This CDR3 spans 15 amino acids. CDR3 loop: CASSLEGSNNQPQHF. CDR3 sequence (DNA): TGCGCCAGCAGTTTAGAGGGTTCAAACAATCAGCCCCAGCATTTT.

The CDR3 DNA is TGTGCCAGCAGCTTGGAAGGGACTAGCGGGGGTATCGAGGATACGCAGTATTTT. Translating gives CASSLEGTSGGIEDTQYF. This chain uses TRBV5-4 with TRBJ2-3, with TRBD2 identical over 14 bases. The CDR3 consists of 18 residues. The J segment lost 6 bases and the V segment lost 0 bases, leaving 9 bases of the junction unmatched. Germline CDR1 SGHNT, CDR2 YYREEE (reference sequence).

The chain recombines TRBV18 with TRBJ1-1, with 8 positions matching TRBD1. The CDR3 sequence is 15 residues long. Germline V gene sequence: CDR1 KGHSH, CDR2 LQKENI. V lost 4 bases to trimming and J lost 1 base; unmatched junction nucleotides: 5. CDR3 sequence: CASSLAGQGNTEAFF. CDR3 in DNA: TGTGCCAGCTCACTTGCCGGACAGGGGAACACTGAAGCTTTCTTT.

V gene TRBV24-1 combines with J gene TRBJ2-1; TRBD1 matches at 7 bases. The CDR3 extends over 15 amino acids. Germline V gene lookup returns CDR1 KGHDR and CDR2 SFDVKD. With V trimmed by 2 bases and J by 6 bases, 6 bases remained unmatched. CDR3 in DNA: TGTGCCACCAGTGATTCCCAGGGGGTGGGCAATGAGCAGTTCTTC. Residues: CATSDSQGVGNEQFF.

This chain joins TRBV9 and TRBJ2-1; tentatively, D is TRBD1 (6 bases). From germline, CDR1 is SGDLS and CDR2 YYNGEE. V gave up 0 bases and J gave up 6 bases, with 10 bases separating them. This CDR3 comprises 14 residues. The CDR3 DNA reads TGTGCCAGCAGCGTAGGGGGGACACCCAATGAGCAGTTCTTC. Amino acids: CASSVGGTPNEQFF. The full variable domain, rest sourced from reference TRBV9 and TRBJ2-1, is DSGVTQTPKHLITATGQRVTLRCSPRSGDLSVYWYQQSLDQGLQFLIQYYNGEERAKGNILERFSAQQFPDLHSELNLSSLELGDSALYFCASSVGGTPNEQFFGPGTRLTVL.

Comment on this clonotype: With a much larger clone just one base away, this may be a read error. The gene calls are TRBV4-1 and TRBJ1-3; D is possibly TRBD1 (5 bases). The CDR3 extends over 14 amino acids. Germline V gene lookup returns CDR1 MGHRA and CDR2 YSYEKL. V gave up 4 bases and J gave up 2 bases, with 9 bases separating them. The CDR3 DNA reads TGCGCCAGCAGCCGGGACGGGGCTGGAAACACCATATATTTT. It encodes CASSRDGAGNTIYF.

This clonotype was seen more than once but under ten times. The genes are TRBV20-1 and TRBJ2-1; the match to TRBD2 covers 7 bases. In germline, CDR1 is DFQATT, CDR2 SNEGSKA (reference sequence). The J segment lost 7 bases and the V segment lost 6 bases, leaving 3 bases of the junction unmatched. The CDR3 spans 11 residues. CDR3 sequence (DNA): TGCAGTGCCTTACTAGCGAATGAGCAGTTCTTC. Residues: CSALLANEQFF.

The rearrangement joins TRBV6-2 or TRBV6-3 to TRBJ2-7; a weak D match, TRBD2 (5 bases). CDR3 length: 15 amino acids. Trimming cost V 2 bases and J 3 bases, with 14 bases left between them. Germline CDR1 reads MNHEY; CDR2 reads SVGEGT. As DNA, the CDR3 is TGTGCCAGCAGTTACAGCCTAGCAACCTACTACGAGCAGTACTTC. This sequence encodes CASSYSLATYYEQYF.

This chain links TRBV21-1 with TRBJ2-3; no check of the table's D call, TRBD1, against the DNA was made. TRBV21-1 is a listed pseudogene. CDR3 size: 15 residues. CDR3 sequence reads: CARTRQGESTDTQYF. CDR3 DNA sequence: TGTGCCAGAACCCGTCAGGGGGAAAGCACAGATACGCAGTATTTT.

The genes are TRBV27 and TRBJ2-5; D gene uncertain. V lost 10 bases and J 7 bases, leaving 16 bases between the germline ends. The germline CDR1 and CDR2 sequences are MNHEY and SMNVEV (reference sequence). This CDR3 is 12 amino acids long. The CDR3: CAITGQDGTQYF. In DNA form, the CDR3 reads TGTGCCATCACGGGTCAGGACGGGACCCAGTACTTC.

This clonotype has a handful of counts. The J gene is TRBJ2-1, the V gene TRBV7-9; 11 nucleotides agree with TRBD2. The germline CDR1 and CDR2 sequences are SEHNR and FQNEAQ (reference sequence). With 5 bases clipped from V and 0 bases from J, the junction kept 9 bases outside the gene matches. The CDR3 totals 18 residues. The CDR3 sequence: CASSPTSGGPSSYNEQFF. The CDR3 coding sequence is TGTGCCAGCAGCCCTACTAGCGGGGGCCCGAGCTCCTACAATGAGCAGTTCTTC.

In the case of this clonotype: One junction end does not reproduce the germline sequence, and a read error may be involved. The chain combines TRBV11-1 with TRBJ1-5; D is undetermined. Germline V gives CDR1 SGHAT, CDR2 FQDESV (reference sequence). CDR3 length equals 13 residues. This CDR3 reads CASSRSGNQPQNF. The CDR3 DNA reads TGTGCCAGCAGCCGGTCGGGGAATCAGCCCCAGAATTTT.

This clonotype came up a few times. The rearrangement links TRBV10-3 to TRBJ2-7; no firm D call. CDR1 and CDR2 from the germline V gene are ENHRY and SYGVKD. The CDR3 runs to 15 residues. Trimming removed 0 bases at V and 1 base at J, with 10 bases between. The CDR3 here is CAISESGSPSYEQYF. The CDR3 DNA sequence: TGTGCCATCAGTGAGTCGGGAAGTCCTTCCTACGAGCAGTACTTC.

CDR3 DNA sequence: TGTGCCATCAGTGACCCTACGGAAGGGAGGAGTCAGCCCCAGCATTTT. This gives the protein CAISDPTEGRSQPQHF. The chain has TRBV10-3 and TRBJ1-5, with D unclear. The germline V gene encodes CDR1 ENHRY and CDR2 SYGVKD. V lost 3 bases and J 6 bases, leaving 18 bases between the germline ends. CDR3 length: 16 residues.

Note on this clonotype: Germline is not matched at one junction end, which may reflect a read error. The chain joins TRBV9 to TRBJ2-5, with D uncertain. The end of the DNA aligns better with TRBJ2-7, so the J call may be wrong. Germline CDR1 and CDR2: SGDLS and YYNGEE. The CDR3 covers 15 residues. In DNA, the CDR3 is TGTGCCAACAGCGCCGACACTCCTCTATCCTCCGAGCAGTACTTC. Encoded protein: CANSADTPLSSEQYF.

This clonotype was detected ten times or more. An end of the junction does not agree with germline; a read error may underlie this. This chain links TRBV7-9 with TRBJ1-2; D possibly corresponds to TRBD1 (6 bases). The CDR3 has 12 residues. The germline V gene has CDR1 SEHNR and CDR2 FQNEAQ (reference sequence). The CDR3 protein is CASSLGGYGYTF. The DNA for the CDR3 is TGTGCCAGCAGTTTAGGGGGCTATGGCTACACCTTC.

The chain combines TRBV20-1 with TRBJ1-5; 11 nucleotides agree with TRBD1. In germline, CDR1 is DFQATT, CDR2 SNEGSKA (reference sequence). CDR3 length: 14 residues. The ends lost 3 bases at V and 6 bases at J; junction bases unmatched: 4. CDR3 bases: TGCAGTGCTAGTCCGGACAGGGGGCGTCAGCCCCAGCATTTT. This sequence encodes CSASPDRGRQPQHF.

The rearrangement links TRBV4-1 to TRBJ2-7, with 7 bases matching TRBD1. This CDR3 region has 14 residues. J lost 2 bases, V lost 3 bases, and 4 bases had no gene match. The V gene's germline CDR1 is MGHRA and CDR2 YSYEKL. In DNA form, the CDR3 reads TGCGCCAGCAGCCACGAGACAGGGACCTACGAGCAGTACTTC. It translates to CASSHETGTYEQYF.

The chain employs TRBV4-3 and TRBJ2-7; D is undetermined. Trimming removed 2 bases at V and 6 bases at J, with 8 bases between. Per the germline V gene, CDR1 is LGHNA and CDR2 is YSLEER. The CDR3 is 12 residues long. This CDR3 reads CASSQLGGEQYF. The CDR3 region has the DNA TGCGCCAGCAGCCAACTCGGTGGCGAGCAGTACTTC.

This chain uses TRBV10-3 with TRBJ2-5, with TRBD1 identical over 8 bases. This CDR3 has 14 amino acids. Germline V gene data show CDR1 as ENHRY and CDR2 as SYGVKD. The trim removed 4 bases at V and 3 bases at J, leaving 4 bases unmatched. The CDR3 region is CAISASGGKETQYF. Written as DNA, the CDR3 is TGTGCCATCAGTGCTTCAGGGGGCAAAGAGACCCAGTACTTC.

This clonotype was observed a handful of times. One end of the junction varies from germline; a read error may be responsible. V gene TRBV7-2 combines with J gene TRBJ2-5, with TRBD1 matching 9 bases. The J call may not be correct, given that the DNA end is closer to TRBJ2-7. The germline V gene encodes CDR1 SGHTA and CDR2 FQGNSA. The length of the CDR3 is 16 residues. CDR3: CSTGILDRGSAHEQYF. For the CDR3, the DNA is TGCTCAACCGGCATATTGGACAGGGGATCAGCCCACGAGCAGTACTTC.

V usage is TRBV6-4 and J usage is TRBJ2-7; a possible D gene is TRBD1 (6 bases). V was pared by 4 bases and J by 2 bases, with 15 bases between. The CDR3 runs to 15 residues. CDR1 is MRHNA, CDR2 SNTAGT, per germline. CDR3 sequence reads: CASSVQTGPTYEQYF. The CDR3 bases are TGTGCCAGCAGTGTCCAGACAGGTCCAACCTACGAGCAGTACTTC.

This clonotype was seen only a few times. The chain is built from TRBV7-2 and TRBJ2-1; TRBD2 is a possible D gene (5 bases). This CDR3 spans 13 amino acids. The germline V gene encodes CDR1 SGHTA and CDR2 FQGNSA. The germline V and J ends were trimmed by 1 base and 9 bases, with 10 bases remaining between them. CDR3 nucleotides: TGTGCCAGCAGCTTAGACCCTAGCTTTGAGCAGTTCTTC. Protein sequence: CASSLDPSFEQFF.